Each of the 24 T cell receptor beta chains below was sequenced from the same sample in a study of blood T cells in healthy people across ages. The second PCR ran about 6 to 11 cycles with a sample-barcoded 5' primer and J-beta primers. TCRdb ran MiXCR on the 5' RACE reads and lists one entry per CDR3 protein. The data show some 1.4 million distinct CDR3 sequences, approximately 42% seen once. Sequencing was performed on blood. The source of these receptors is a woman younger than 30 in good health.

The chain is built from TRBV4-2 and TRBJ2-7; D is uncertain. Trimming shortened V by 0 bases and J by 6 bases, and 15 bases separated the two germline ends. Germline V gene sequence: CDR1 LGHNA, CDR2 YNFKEQ. This CDR3 is 15 amino acids long. This CDR3 reads CASSQDKLGWSEQYF. The CDR3 DNA is TGTGCCAGCAGCCAAGATAAGTTAGGATGGTCCGAGCAGTACTTC.

This sequence joins TRBV9 and TRBJ1-1; possible D gene TRBD1, 6 bases. Trimming removed 1 base at V and 3 bases at J, with 7 bases between. This CDR3 contains 13 residues. Germline V gene data show CDR1 as SGDLS and CDR2 as YYNGEE. The CDR3: CASSVQGHTEAFF. In nucleotides, the CDR3 is TGTGCCAGCAGCGTACAGGGGCACACTGAAGCTTTCTTT. Looking up the rest from reference TRBV9 and TRBJ1-1 gives the full variable domain: DSGVTQTPKHLITATGQRVTLRCSPRSGDLSVYWYQQSLDQGLQFLIQYYNGEERAKGNILERFSAQQFPDLHSELNLSSLELGDSALYFCASSVQGHTEAFFGQGTRLTVV.

This sequence joins TRBV10-3 and TRBJ1-1; no firm D call. Germline CDR1 and CDR2: ENHRY and SYGVKD. The CDR3 is 15 residues long. V dropped 0 bases and J dropped 1 base, with 9 bases sitting between them. Written as DNA, the CDR3 is TGTGCCATCAGTGAGTCCGCGGGCTGGAACACTGAAGCTTTCTTT. This encodes CAISESAGWNTEAFF.

This clonotype has just a few counts. V is TRBV6-5 and J is TRBJ1-2; D is unresolved. The CDR3 is 15 amino acids. Trimming left V 0 bases short and J 4 bases short, with 12 bases between. CDR1 and CDR2 (germline): MNHEY, SVGAGI. The CDR3 sequence: CASSYSPTEGYGYTF. The DNA for the CDR3 is TGTGCCAGCAGTTACTCCCCCACAGAGGGCTATGGCTACACCTTC.

This sequence joins TRBV3-1 and TRBJ2-5; TRBD2 aligns across 8 bases. Per germline, CDR1 LGHDT and CDR2 YNNKEL (reference sequence). This CDR3 comprises 15 residues. Trimming took 7 bases from V and 5 from J; bases not matched to a gene: 12. In DNA, the CDR3 is TGTGCCAGCAACCCCAGGATTAGCGGGGAGGAGACCCAGTACTTC. As protein: CASNPRISGEETQYF.

This clonotype was counted a few times. The chain uses TRBV10-3 and TRBJ1-5; 8 bases fit TRBD1. The CDR3 is 15 residues long. V gave up 6 bases and J gave up 6 bases; unmatched junction bases: 10. The germline V gene encodes CDR1 ENHRY and CDR2 SYGVKD. CDR3 residues: CAIRQQGALGQPQHF. The CDR3 DNA reads TGTGCCATCAGGCAGCAGGGGGCGTTAGGTCAGCCCCAGCATTTT.

The chain uses TRBV6-1 and TRBJ2-7, with 9 bases matching TRBD2. Germline V gene sequence: CDR1 MNHNS, CDR2 SASEGT. The CDR3 is made up of 16 amino acids. V shed 1 base and J 3 bases; nucleotides not matched to a gene: 7. Written as DNA, the CDR3 is TGTGCCAGCAGTGAAGTAGAGCCTAGCGGGGACTACGAGCAGTACTTC. Its translation is CASSEVEPSGDYEQYF.

The CDR3 bases are TGTGCCAGCAGCGAAGCTCCGGGACGCCCCTACGAGCAGTACTTC. This codes for CASSEAPGRPYEQYF. The V and J genes are TRBV7-2 and TRBJ2-7, with D perhaps TRBD1 or TRBD2 (5 bases each). Germline V lookup: CDR1 SGHTA, CDR2 FQGNSA. V gave up 5 bases and J gave up 2 bases, with 16 bases separating them. The CDR3 is made up of 15 amino acids.

This clonotype was seen a handful of times. This chain joins TRBV11-2 and TRBJ2-6; D remains ambiguous. This CDR3 is built from 16 residues. V lost 1 base and J 0 bases, leaving 7 bases between the germline ends. In germline, CDR1 is SGHAT, CDR2 FQNNGV. The CDR3, as DNA: TGTGCCAGCAGCTTAGCCTACATCTCTGGGGCCAACGTCCTGACTTTC. Its translation: CASSLAYISGANVLTF.

This chain connects TRBV9 to TRBJ2-3; 9 positions agree with TRBD1. Germline lookup yields CDR1 SGDLS and CDR2 YYNGEE. CDR3 length: 15 amino acids. The junction had 7 bases not matched to a gene; V was cut back by 7 bases and J by 1 base. CDR3 nucleotides: TGTGCCAGCGGGGGACAGGGTAAGCGCACAGATACGCAGTATTTT. Protein: CASGGQGKRTDTQYF.

Notes on this clonotype: This may arise from a read error, as a much more abundant clone is one base away. The chain recombines TRBV29-1 with TRBJ2-1; possibly TRBD1 for D (5 bases). The CDR3 is 10 residues long. The V gene's germline CDR1 is SQVTM and CDR2 ANQGSEA. Trimming removed 3 bases from V and 10 bases from J, with 7 bases in between. The CDR3: CSVEGHEQFF. DNA of the CDR3: TGCAGCGTTGAGGGGCACGAGCAGTTCTTC.

V is TRBV9 and J is TRBJ1-4; D remains unclear. The CDR3 has 15 residues. The germline V gene encodes CDR1 SGDLS and CDR2 YYNGEE. Trimming stripped 0 bases from V and 4 bases from J, with 10 bases between. CDR3 sequence reads: CASSVAPSLNEKLFF. CDR3 bases: TGTGCCAGCAGCGTAGCTCCGAGTCTTAATGAAAAACTGTTTTTT.

This clonotype was observed a handful of times. The CDR3 is CSVEAGATGYGYTF. CDR3 nucleotide sequence: TGCAGCGTTGAAGCCGGGGCCACGGGGTATGGCTACACCTTC. This chain uses TRBV29-1 with TRBJ1-2; D is possibly TRBD1 (5 bases). Deletions cut 1 base from V and 5 bases from J, with 14 bases between. This CDR3 spans 14 amino acids. Germline CDR1 SQVTM, CDR2 ANQGSEA.

J is TRBJ1-1 and V is TRBV29-1; 8 bases match TRBD1. Germline V gene lookup returns CDR1 SQVTM and CDR2 ANQGSEA. V lost 7 bases to trimming and J lost 0 bases; unmatched junction nucleotides: 4. The CDR3 is made up of 13 amino acids. The CDR3 DNA reads as TGCAGCGCCCGGACAGGGTTGAACACTGAAGCTTTCTTT. Amino acids: CSARTGLNTEAFF.

This clonotype was seen repeatedly, ten times or more. The chain recombines TRBV29-1 with TRBJ2-5; D is possibly TRBD2 (5 bases). CDR1 is SQVTM and CDR2 is ANQGSEA in the germline V gene. The CDR3 is 11 residues long. Trimming pared 3 bases from V and 6 bases from J, leaving 8 bases between. The CDR3 region is CSVDGVQTQYF. The CDR3, as DNA: TGCAGCGTTGACGGGGTGCAGACCCAGTACTTC.

This clonotype was counted only a few times. The CDR3 nucleotides are TGCAGTGCTAACCCTCAGAGGACATCCTACAATGAGCAGTACTTC. This codes for CSANPQRTSYNEQYF. J is TRBJ2-1 and V is TRBV20-1, with D perhaps TRBD1 (5 bases). The J call is in doubt because the DNA end fits TRBJ2-7 better. CDR1 and CDR2 from the germline V gene are DFQATT and SNEGSKA (reference sequence). The CDR3 runs 15 residues.

The chain joins TRBV7-9 to TRBJ2-1; no reliable D call. CDR3 length: 17 amino acids. V lost 5 bases, J lost 7 bases, and 24 bases lay in between. The germline V gene has CDR1 SEHNR and CDR2 FQNEAQ (reference sequence). The CDR3 nucleotides read TGTGCCAGCAGCGCGAACCTGGGTTCCCGGGTCGTAAATGAGCAGTTCTTC. The encoded protein is CASSANLGSRVVNEQFF.

V and J are TRBV9 and TRBJ2-6, with 7 bases fitting TRBD2. With 0 bases clipped from V and 1 base from J, the junction kept 4 bases outside the gene matches. The CDR3 spans 17 residues. Germline loops: CDR1 SGDLS, CDR2 YYNGEE. The CDR3 loop reads CASSVDGLESGANVLTF. In DNA form, the CDR3 reads TGTGCCAGCAGCGTAGACGGACTAGAGTCTGGGGCCAACGTCCTGACTTTC. The whole variable domain, filled in from reference TRBV9 and TRBJ2-6, reads DSGVTQTPKHLITATGQRVTLRCSPRSGDLSVYWYQQSLDQGLQFLIQYYNGEERAKGNILERFSAQQFPDLHSELNLSSLELGDSALYFCASSVDGLESGANVLTFGAGSRLTVL.

This clonotype appeared a single time. V is TRBV6-1 and J is TRBJ2-3; D possibly corresponds to TRBD1 (5 bases). Deletions cut 6 bases from V and 8 bases from J, with 21 bases between. The CDR3 loop spans 15 amino acids. In germline, CDR1 is MNHNS, CDR2 SASEGT. As DNA, the CDR3 is TGTGCCAGCAGCGAACAGGCCTCATTCGCGGTTACGCAGTATTTT. Translated: CASSEQASFAVTQYF.

This clonotype turned up a few times. The chain employs TRBV7-8 and TRBJ2-6, with D possibly matching TRBD1 (6 bases). Trimming left V 6 bases short and J 1 base short, with 19 bases between. The CDR3 covers 18 residues. Germline V lookup: CDR1 SGHVS, CDR2 FQNEAQ. As DNA, the CDR3 is TGTGCCAGCAGGACTTTGGGCTACAGGGTTTCTGGGGCCAACGTCCTGACTTTC. Translation: CASRTLGYRVSGANVLTF.

This clonotype has more than one count but fewer than ten. This rearrangement joins TRBV5-5 to TRBJ1-6, with D possibly TRBD1 on 5 matching bases. The CDR3 extends over 15 amino acids. Germline V CDR1 and CDR2: SGHKS, YYEKEE (reference sequence). Between the trimmed V and J ends, which lost 0 bases and 4 bases, there was a span of 8 bases. In nucleotides, the CDR3 is TGTGCCAGCAGCTTGGTAGGGGATTATAATTCACCCCTCCACTTT. It translates to CASSLVGDYNSPLHF.

This clonotype was observed a handful of times. The chain carries TRBV20-1 and TRBJ2-1; D tentatively fits TRBD1 or TRBD2 (6 bases each). Germline loops: CDR1 DFQATT, CDR2 SNEGSKA (reference sequence). The V gene lost 3 bases and the J gene lost 4 bases, with 13 bases spanning the gap. The CDR3 sequence is 14 residues long. CDR3 DNA: TGCAGTGCTAGTCGGGGGCCTAGATACAATGAGCAGTTCTTC. This translates into CSASRGPRYNEQFF.

CDR3: CAISDGSAETQYF. The CDR3 coding sequence is TGTGCCATCAGTGATGGTTCCGCGGAGACCCAGTACTTC. The chain couples TRBV10-3 to TRBJ2-5, with D hard to call. Germline CDR1 reads ENHRY; CDR2 reads SYGVKD. The CDR3 has 13 amino acids. Trimming left V 3 bases short and J 5 bases short, with 10 bases between.

The chain couples TRBV6-5 to TRBJ2-3; TRBD2 might be the D (6 bases). The CDR3 extends over 16 amino acids. Germline V gene lookup returns CDR1 MNHEY and CDR2 SVGAGI. V was pared by 6 bases and J by 3 bases, with 19 bases between. The CDR3 DNA is TGTGCCAGCAGGCCTCCCGGTGCGGGACGTACAGATACGCAGTATTTT. This gives the protein CASRPPGAGRTDTQYF.